These 27 T cell receptor beta chains originate from one sample sequenced in a study of human T cells and chemical hapten exposure. MiXCR was run by TCRdb on the RACE reads, yielding one entry per CDR3 protein. Of 85,000 to 120,000 distinct CDR3 sequences listed, more than 10% are singletons. Described time point: pre-sensitization, week 0. Described treatment: therapeutic diphenylcyclopropenone sensitization with weekly scalp DPC. The sample here was whole blood, taken in connection with sensitization to the hapten diphenylcyclopropenone (DPC). The receptors shown here come from a woman in her 50s with alopecia areata. Some clones in this sample may be carry-over from other donors' samples.

CDR3 bases: TGCAGCGTCGGATCCGGCCCCTACGAGCAGTACTTC. Protein product: CSVGSGPYEQYF. This chain connects TRBV29-1 to TRBJ2-7; D is uncertain. Trimming left V 6 bases short and J 2 bases short, with 11 bases between. The CDR3 loop spans 12 amino acids. Germline V gene sequence: CDR1 SQVTM, CDR2 ANQGSEA.

This clonotype appeared a few times. The chain recombines TRBV11-2 with TRBJ2-3, with D perhaps TRBD1 (6 bases). The CDR3 extends over 15 amino acids. The germline CDR1 and CDR2 sequences are SGHAT and FQNNGV. Trimming pared 0 bases from V and 0 bases from J, leaving 7 bases between. This CDR3 is CASSLDRGSTDTQYF. The DNA of the CDR3 is TGTGCCAGCAGCTTAGACAGGGGTAGCACAGATACGCAGTATTTT.

This clonotype was observed many times. This chain joins TRBV20-1 and TRBJ1-4; maybe TRBD1 (5 bases). V shed 6 bases and J shed 3 bases, with 23 bases lying between them. CDR1 and CDR2 from the germline V gene are DFQATT and SNEGSKA (reference sequence). CDR3 length: 17 residues. The CDR3 nucleotides are TGCAGTGCCAGCGCCCAGATGGGGGATGAACCTAATGAAAAACTGTTTTTT. Its translation is CSASAQMGDEPNEKLFF.

In its sample, this clonotype was seen many times. This chain joins TRBV6-1 and TRBJ2-3; no clear D. Per the germline V gene, CDR1 is MNHNS and CDR2 is SASEGT. The CDR3 runs 13 residues. V was clipped by 3 bases and J by 5 bases, with 9 bases between them. As DNA, the CDR3 is TGTGCCAGCAGTGATAGGTCTGGAGATACGCAGTATTTT. Translation: CASSDRSGDTQYF.

This clonotype has more than one count but fewer than ten. The chain employs TRBV5-5 and TRBJ2-7; 9 bases fit TRBD1. CDR3 length equals 14 residues. Unmatched junction bases numbered 4, after V lost 4 bases and J lost 2 bases. CDR1 is SGHKS, CDR2 YYEKEE, per germline (reference sequence). In DNA, the CDR3 is TGTGCCAGCAGCGAGGGACAGGGCCCCTACGAGCAGTACTTC. Protein product: CASSEGQGPYEQYF.

The table lists this clonotype with a few counts. The J gene is TRBJ2-3, the V gene TRBV2, with D unclear. CDR1 and CDR2 from the germline V gene are SNHLY and FYNNEI. The CDR3 is 15 residues long. With 6 bases removed from V and 0 bases from J, the gap between germline ends came to 13 bases. As DNA, the CDR3 is TGTGCCAGCAGCTCCCAGGTTCCAAGCACAGATACGCAGTATTTT. It specifies CASSSQVPSTDTQYF.

This clonotype was seen more than once but under ten times. This chain uses TRBV4-1 with TRBJ2-1; TRBD1 matches 9 bases. CDR3 length: 15 amino acids. The V gene's germline CDR1 is MGHRA and CDR2 YSYEKL. The junction had 4 bases not matched to a gene; V was cut back by 5 bases and J by 2 bases. In DNA form, the CDR3 reads TGCGCCAGCAGCGGCAGACAGGGGGCCTACAATGAGCAGTTCTTC. This codes for CASSGRQGAYNEQFF.

In the case of this clonotype: A much larger clone differs from this one at a single base, so this may be a read error. CDR3 DNA sequence: TGTGCCAGCCGGGAGGGGAGCGGGGCCTACGAGCCGTACTTC. This sequence encodes CASREGSGAYEPYF. The chain links TRBV7-2 to TRBJ2-7; 8 bases are a match to TRBD2. The CDR3 runs to 14 residues. Looked up from germline, CDR1 is SGHTA and CDR2 is FQGNSA.

This clonotype was seen at least ten times. The chain links TRBV6-5 to TRBJ1-2; 11 nucleotides line up with TRBD1. V gave up 6 bases and J gave up 4 bases; unmatched junction bases: 4. This CDR3 region has 14 residues. From germline, CDR1 is MNHEY and CDR2 SVGAGI. The CDR3 spells CASRGQGVFYGYTF. Here the CDR3 DNA reads TGTGCCAGCAGGGGACAGGGGGTTTTCTATGGCTACACCTTC.

The V gene is TRBV20-1, the J gene TRBJ2-2; D is perhaps TRBD1 or TRBD2 (5 bases each). The germline CDR1 and CDR2 sequences are DFQATT and SNEGSKA (reference sequence). This CDR3 is 14 amino acids long. With 6 bases removed from V and 7 bases from J, the gap between germline ends came to 18 bases. CDR3 DNA: TGCAGTGCCCGCGTCTCCGGGGCCCACGGGGAGCTGTTTTTT. It codes for CSARVSGAHGELFF.

The chain couples TRBV28 to TRBJ2-7, with unresolved D. V lost 6 bases, J lost 1 base, and 16 bases lay in between. The CDR3 loop spans 15 amino acids. Per the germline V gene, CDR1 is MDHEN and CDR2 is SYDVKM. CDR3 in amino acids: CASSQPTGRSYEQYF. CDR3 sequence (DNA): TGTGCCAGCAGCCAACCGACGGGTCGATCCTACGAGCAGTACTTC.

This clonotype was counted only a few times. The chain carries TRBV3-1 and TRBJ2-5, with 7 positions matching TRBD1. The CDR3 totals 14 residues. V shed 4 bases, J shed 4 bases, and the junction held 6 bases outside the gene matches. From germline, CDR1 is LGHDT and CDR2 YNNKEL (reference sequence). For the CDR3, the DNA is TGTGCCAGCAGCCGAAGGACAGGCCGAGAGACCCAGTACTTC. This translates into CASSRRTGRETQYF.

In its sample, this clonotype was seen many times. This chain joins TRBV5-1 and TRBJ2-3; the D gene is possibly TRBD1 (5 bases). There are 15 residues in the CDR3. Between the trimmed V and J ends, which lost 6 bases and 0 bases, there was a span of 14 bases. Germline V gives CDR1 SGHRS, CDR2 YFSETQ. This CDR3 is CASTKGFTSTDTQYF. The CDR3 DNA follows: TGCGCCAGCACCAAGGGGTTCACTAGCACAGATACGCAGTATTTT.

The chain links TRBV9 to TRBJ2-1; the match to TRBD2 covers 11 bases. Germline values: CDR1 SGDLS, CDR2 YYNGEE. The trim removed 4 bases at V and 7 bases at J, leaving 10 bases unmatched. The CDR3 has 16 amino acids. The chain's CDR3 is CASSTLAGGPLNEQFF. The CDR3 bases are TGTGCCAGCAGCACCTTAGCGGGAGGGCCCCTAAATGAGCAGTTCTTC.

The chain couples TRBV11-2 to TRBJ2-3; D remains unclear. The CDR3 is 15 amino acids. Per germline, CDR1 SGHAT and CDR2 FQNNGV. V lost 4 bases and J 4 bases, leaving 15 bases between the germline ends. Here the CDR3 DNA reads TGTGCCAGCAGCTGGGAACCCCCGAAGTCAGATACGCAGTATTTT. Translation gives CASSWEPPKSDTQYF.

The chain has TRBV5-1 and TRBJ2-5; D not resolved. Germline loops: CDR1 SGHRS, CDR2 YFSETQ. The CDR3 sequence is 14 residues long. The ends were cut back, 2 bases at V and 1 base at J, with 9 bases in the middle. This CDR3 is CASSLTVTQETQYF. CDR3 bases: TGCGCCAGCAGCTTAACCGTCACCCAAGAGACCCAGTACTTC.

This rearrangement joins TRBV6-5 to TRBJ1-1; D is undetermined. This CDR3 is built from 17 residues. V lost 6 bases, J lost 3 bases, and 23 bases lay in between. The germline gives CDR1 MNHEY, CDR2 SVGAGI. The CDR3 DNA reads TGTGCCAGCAGGAGGACCTGGGCCCTTTCATTCGACACTGAAGCTTTCTTT. This gives the protein CASRRTWALSFDTEAFF.

CDR3 amino acids: CASSLPGLAKPPGNEQFF. The CDR3 nucleotides read TGTGCCAGCAGCTTGCCGGGACTAGCGAAACCTCCCGGCAATGAGCAGTTCTTC. The chain recombines TRBV6-8 with TRBJ2-1; the match to TRBD2 covers 10 bases. CDR3 length equals 18 residues. From germline, CDR1 is MNHGY and CDR2 SAAAGT. J gave up 6 bases and V 6 bases, and 17 bases lay outside the gene matches.

A few counts support this clonotype. Likely a read error: the CDR3 ends without its conserved phenylalanine or tryptophan. Because the CDR3's place on the DNA is in doubt, the DNA is left out and the CDR3 is given as listed by TCRdb. V gene TRBV4-1 combines with J gene TRBJ1-2. Germline values: CDR1 MGHRA, CDR2 YSYEKL. Both ends counted, the CDR3 spans 12 residues. The CDR3 reads CASSQKGRTSLL.

This clonotype showed up just a few times. This rearrangement joins TRBV6-5 to TRBJ1-1; 8 positions agree with TRBD1. CDR1 MNHEY and CDR2 SVGAGI come from the germline V gene. The CDR3 sequence is 15 residues long. V dropped 2 bases and J dropped 7; count of bases not matched to a gene: 9. This CDR3 reads CASSYQGAEAHEAFF. The CDR3 region has the DNA TGTGCCAGCAGTTACCAGGGGGCAGAAGCCCATGAAGCTTTCTTT.

The chain is built from TRBV3-1 and TRBJ2-7; D gene ambiguous. V gave up 0 bases and J gave up 6 bases, with 15 bases separating them. CDR3 length: 15 residues. From germline, CDR1 is LGHDT and CDR2 YNNKEL (reference sequence). The CDR3 DNA follows: TGTGCCAGCAGCCAAGATGTACCGGATACGACCGAGCAGTACTTC. As protein: CASSQDVPDTTEQYF.

This clonotype was detected a few times. CDR3 in amino acids: CASSGRQGLDSGANVLTF. For the CDR3, the DNA is TGTGCCAGCAGTGGTCGACAGGGGCTAGACTCTGGGGCCAACGTCCTGACTTTC. J is TRBJ2-6 and V is TRBV6-1, with TRBD1 identical over 8 bases. V gave up 4 bases and J gave up 0 bases; unmatched junction bases: 8. This CDR3 contains 18 residues. Per the germline V gene, CDR1 is MNHNS and CDR2 is SASEGT.

This clonotype was counted at least ten times. The rearrangement joins TRBV3-1 to TRBJ1-2; D unresolved. The CDR3 totals 12 residues. Germline CDR1 LGHDT, CDR2 YNNKEL (reference sequence). V gave up 0 bases and J gave up 10 bases, with 9 bases separating them. The CDR3 nucleotides are TGTGCCAGCAGCCAAGAGGGCAGACTCTACACCTTC. Translating gives CASSQEGRLYTF.

In its sample, this clonotype was seen a few times. The chain has TRBV7-2 and TRBJ2-3; the match to TRBD1 covers 11 bases. This CDR3 comprises 14 residues. The V and J ends lost 5 bases and 6 bases, in that order; junction bases with no gene match: 4. CDR1 is SGHTA and CDR2 is FQGNSA in the germline V gene. CDR3 sequence: CASSPDRGQDTQYF. The CDR3 region has the DNA TGTGCCAGCAGCCCGGACAGGGGGCAGGATACGCAGTATTTT.

The rearrangement links TRBV29-1 to TRBJ1-1; D might be TRBD1 (5 bases). CDR1 and CDR2 (germline): SQVTM, ANQGSEA. The germline V and J ends were trimmed by 7 bases and 0 bases, with 12 bases remaining between them. CDR3 length: 13 amino acids. CDR3 loop: CSAAGRMNTEAFF. Here the CDR3 DNA reads TGCAGCGCCGCAGGGAGGATGAACACTGAAGCTTTCTTT.

V is TRBV7-2 and J is TRBJ1-3; a possible D gene is TRBD1 (6 bases). Germline V gene data show CDR1 as SGHTA and CDR2 as FQGNSA. Trimming removed 1 base from V and 2 bases from J, with 12 bases in between. CDR3 length: 16 residues. CDR3 sequence reads: CASSLVQGETGNTIYF. In DNA, the CDR3 is TGTGCCAGCAGCTTAGTACAGGGTGAAACTGGAAACACCATATATTTT.

This clonotype was recorded a few times. The chain recombines TRBV28 with TRBJ2-7; 7 bases match TRBD1. The CDR3 runs to 15 residues. The J segment lost 6 bases and the V segment lost 5 bases, leaving 13 bases of the junction unmatched. In germline, CDR1 is MDHEN, CDR2 SYDVKM. For the CDR3, the DNA is TGTGCCAGCAGTAAAATTGACGCACAGGGGATCGAGCAGTACTTC. Encoded protein: CASSKIDAQGIEQYF.